This TCR beta chain came from a study of blood T cells in healthy people across ages. This clonotype was detected only a few times. The use of a sample-barcoded 5' primer and a J-beta primer mix characterized a second PCR of roughly 7 to 11 cycles. TCRdb processed the 5' RACE reads anew with MiXCR; each CDR3 protein has one entry. Among about 720,000 distinct CDR3 sequences listed, 20% to 25% were seen once. V lost 3 bases to trimming and J lost 1 base; unmatched junction nucleotides: 4. Germline loops: CDR1 LNHNV, CDR2 YYDKDF (reference sequence). This CDR3 is 15 amino acids long. These data were also filed under a second study, of T cells of mothers and their children.

V usage is TRBV15 and J usage is TRBJ2-5, with TRBD1 identical over 8 bases. Sequencing used blood. The source is a boy younger than 18 in good health. As DNA, the CDR3 is TGTGCCACCAGCAGGCGGACAGGGTCCCAAGAGACCCAGTACTTC. Protein product: CATSRRTGSQETQYF.